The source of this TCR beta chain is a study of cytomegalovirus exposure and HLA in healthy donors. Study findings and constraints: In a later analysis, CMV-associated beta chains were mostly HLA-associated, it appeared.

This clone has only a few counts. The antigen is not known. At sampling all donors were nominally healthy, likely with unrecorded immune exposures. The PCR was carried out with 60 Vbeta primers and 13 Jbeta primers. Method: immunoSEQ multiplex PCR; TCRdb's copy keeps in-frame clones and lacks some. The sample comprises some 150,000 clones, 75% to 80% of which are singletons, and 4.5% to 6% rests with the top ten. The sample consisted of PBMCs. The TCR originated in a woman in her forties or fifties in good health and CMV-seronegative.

Written as DNA, the CDR3 is TGTGCAAGTCGCTTTAGGGCGGGACACCAAGAGACCCAGTACTTC. Translating it yields CASRFRAGHQETQYF. The genes are TRBV12-2 and TRBJ2-5; whether TRBD2, the table's D call, matches the DNA was not checked. TRBV12-2 is a documented pseudogene. The CDR3 has 15 amino acids.